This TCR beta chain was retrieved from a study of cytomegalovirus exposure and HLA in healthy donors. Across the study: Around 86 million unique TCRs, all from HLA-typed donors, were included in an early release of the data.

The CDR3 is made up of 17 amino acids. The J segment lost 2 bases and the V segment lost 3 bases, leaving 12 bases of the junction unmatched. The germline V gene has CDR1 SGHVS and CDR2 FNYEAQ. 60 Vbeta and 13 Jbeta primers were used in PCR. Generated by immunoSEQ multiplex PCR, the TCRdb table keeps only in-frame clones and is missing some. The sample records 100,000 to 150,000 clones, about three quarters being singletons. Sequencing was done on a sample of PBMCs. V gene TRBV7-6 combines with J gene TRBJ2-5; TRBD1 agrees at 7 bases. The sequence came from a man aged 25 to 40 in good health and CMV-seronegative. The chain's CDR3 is CASSLRYKGAEQETQYF. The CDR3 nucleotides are TGTGCCAGCAGCTTGCGTTATAAGGGGGCTGAGCAAGAGACCCAGTACTTC.